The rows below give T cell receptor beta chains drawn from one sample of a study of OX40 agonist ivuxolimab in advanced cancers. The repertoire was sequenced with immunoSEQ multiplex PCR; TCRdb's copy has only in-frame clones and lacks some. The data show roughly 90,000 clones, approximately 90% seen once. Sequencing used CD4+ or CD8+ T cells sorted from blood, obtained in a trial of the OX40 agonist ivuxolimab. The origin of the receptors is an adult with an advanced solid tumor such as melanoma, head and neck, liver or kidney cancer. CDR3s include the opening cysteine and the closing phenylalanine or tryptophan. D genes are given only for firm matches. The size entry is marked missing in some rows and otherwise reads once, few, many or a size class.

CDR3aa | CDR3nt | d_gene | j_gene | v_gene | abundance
CASSGGAGSYNEQFF | TGTGCCAGCAGCGGGGGCGCAGGCTCCTACAATGAGCAGTTCTTC | . | TRBJ2-1 | TRBV7-9 | .
CASRRTSGGADTQYF | TGTGCCAGCAGGAGGACTAGCGGGGGGGCAGATACGCAGTATTTT | TRBD2 | TRBJ2-3 | TRBV13 | .
CASSLPGTDTQYF | TGTGCCAGCAGCTTACCAGGCACAGATACGCAGTATTTT | . | TRBJ2-3 | TRBV13 | once
CASSTGTTNQPQHF | TGTGCCAGCAGTACCGGGACAACTAATCAGCCCCAGCATTTT | . | TRBJ1-5 | TRBV9 | few
CASKETGGVNTEAFF | TGTGCCAGCAAAGAAACTGGAGGGGTAAACACTGAAGCTTTCTTT | . | TRBJ1-1 | TRBV28 | .
CASSLHSPLHF | TGTGCCAGCAGCTTACACTCACCCCTCCACTTT | . | TRBJ1-6 | TRBV7-2 | .
CASSLGLGVGQPQHF | TGTGCCAGCAGCTTGGGTTTGGGGGTTGGTCAGCCCCAGCATTTT | . | TRBJ1-5 | TRBV5-6 | once
CASSLSSGVSTDTQYF | TGTGCCAGCAGCCTCTCCTCGGGGGTTAGCACAGATACGCAGTATTTT | . | TRBJ2-3 | TRBV5-8 | .
CASSQALASTDTQYF | TGCGCCAGCAGCCAGGCCCTAGCAAGCACAGATACGCAGTATTTT | . | TRBJ2-3 | TRBV4-3 | .
CASSPRGDSNTGELFF | TGTGCCAGCAGCCCTCGCGGGGACTCGAACACCGGGGAGCTGTTTTTT | . | TRBJ2-2 | TRBV9 | .
CASSLAAAGANVLTF | TGCGCCAGCAGCTTGGCGGCAGCTGGGGCCAACGTCCTGACTTTC | . | TRBJ2-6 | TRBV5-1 | .
CASSPPQGSETQYF | TGTGCCAGCTCACCTCCACAGGGGTCAGAGACCCAGTACTTC | TRBD1 | TRBJ2-5 | TRBV18 | .
CAISRTGQAYGYTF | TGTGCCATCAGCCGGACAGGGCAAGCATATGGCTACACCTTC | TRBD1 | TRBJ1-2 | TRBV10-3 | .
CAISDGDRVDEKLFF | TGTGCCATCAGTGATGGGGACAGGGTGGATGAAAAACTGTTTTTT | TRBD1 | TRBJ1-4 | TRBV10-3 | .
CASSGDRGHGTQYF | TGTGCCAGTAGTGGAGACAGGGGGCATGGGACCCAGTACTTC | TRBD1 | TRBJ2-5 | TRBV19 | .
CASSPPPGLEIREQFF | TGTGCCAGCAGCCCGCCCCCGGGACTAGAAATCAGGGAGCAGTTCTTC | TRBD2 | TRBJ2-1 | TRBV28 | .
CASSLSTGSSYEQYF | TGTGCCAGCAGCTTATCGACGGGGAGCTCCTACGAGCAGTACTTC | . | TRBJ2-7 | TRBV7-2 | .
CASHSGRSYEQYF | TGCGCCAGCCATAGCGGGAGGTCTTATGAGCAGTACTTC | TRBD2 | TRBJ2-7 | TRBV10-2 | .
CASSPDSNQPQHF | TGTGCCAGCTCACCCGATAGCAATCAGCCCCAGCATTTT | . | TRBJ1-5 | TRBV18 | few
CASRVEGSFGNTIYF | TGTGCCAGCAGGGTCGAGGGGTCTTTTGGAAACACCATATATTTT | . | TRBJ1-3 | TRBV2 | .
CASSTMTGFEQFF | TGCGCCAGCAGCACCATGACAGGGTTTGAGCAGTTCTTC | TRBD1 | TRBJ2-1 | TRBV5-1 | .
CASSLSRANTGELFF | TGTGCCAGCAGCTTGTCAAGGGCGAACACCGGGGAGCTGTTTTTT | . | TRBJ2-2 | TRBV7-2 | .